This T cell receptor (beta chain) was captured in a study of read filtering for tumor transcriptome and immune sequencing. The overall study: Transcriptome libraries were built from DNase-treated RNA. RNA-seq yielded only about 80 to 1,400 TCR reads, IR-seq about 4 to 10.27 million.

Worth noting for this clonotype: The antigen remains undetermined.

This library used approximately 390 ng RNA and molecular barcoded adaptors spanning alpha/delta and beta/gamma chains. A single record per CDR3 protein comes from TCRdb applying MiXCR to the reads. The sample has tens of thousands of distinct CDR3 sequences; approximately 12% are singletons. Study-wide findings and caveats: Single-read clonotypes: roughly 82% of IR-seq clonotypes (roughly 4% of reads), 65% to 75% of RNA-seq clonotypes (roughly 43% of reads).

The V and J ends lost 3 bases and 0 bases respectively, with 11 bases between them. Looked up from germline, CDR1 is MDHEN and CDR2 is SYDVKM. The CDR3 is 15 residues long. Specimen: a population of CD138-negative cells sorted from bone marrow. The chain links TRBV28 to TRBJ1-1, with D hard to call. The TCR was taken from a donor over 35 with multiple myeloma. The CDR3 nucleotides read TGTGCCAGCAGTTTGACAAGGGAGGTGAACACTGAAGCTTTCTTT. It is translated as CASSLTREVNTEAFF.